This is a list of T cell receptor beta chains from one sample in a study of CD8+CD57+ T cells in acquired aplastic anemia. One entry per CDR3 protein results from TCRdb running MiXCR on the reads. The sample has around 250,000 distinct CDR3 sequences; roughly half are singletons. The sequencing sample was made of sorted CD4+, CD8+, or CD8+CD57+ T cells (not recorded which) from PBMCs. These receptors were obtained from a human donor with severe aplastic anemia or a healthy control (not recorded which). The CDR3 runs from the conserved cysteine through the conserved F or W. The D gene is left open where the match is weak. Clone size is given for some rows only: seen once, a few or many times, or a class if the clone is expanded.

>TRBD1|.|TRBV25-1|TRBJ2-1
TGTGCCAGCAGTGCCAGGGACAGGGGTGAGCAGTTCTTC
CASSARDRGEQFF
>.|.|TRBV27|TRBJ2-6
TGTGCCAGCAGTCTCCGGCGGGTGTCAGGGGTCTCTGGGGCCAACGTCCTGACTTTC
CASSLRRVSGVSGANVLTF
>.|.|TRBV5-1|TRBJ2-7
TGCGCCAGCAGCCGGGGTTGGGGATCAGCGGCCTACGAGCAGTACTTC
CASSRGWGSAAYEQYF
>.|many|TRBV6-5|TRBJ1-2
TGTGCCAGCAGCCAGACAGCTAACTATGGCTACACCTTC
CASSQTANYGYTF
>.|.|TRBV5-1|TRBJ2-5
TGCGCCAGCAGCGCGGTTATGGCCCAAGAGACCCAGTACTTC
CASSAVMAQETQYF
>.|few|TRBV10-3|TRBJ2-7
TGTGCCATCAGTGACCGTATCGGGCAGTACTTC
CAISDRIGQYF
>.|many|TRBV4-3|TRBJ2-7
TGCGCCAGCAGCCAAGAATTCCAGGGCCCCTACGAGCAGTACTTC
CASSQEFQGPYEQYF
>TRBD1|.|TRBV2|TRBJ2-7
TGTGCCAGCAGTAAGGACAGGGGCCACGAGCAGTACTTC
CASSKDRGHEQYF
>.|.|TRBV28|TRBJ1-2
TGTGCCAGCAGTCGGGGGGGCCTAAACTATGGCTACACCTTC
CASSRGGLNYGYTF
>.|.|TRBV6-1|TRBJ2-5
TGTGCCAGCAGTCCTTGGGAGACCCAGTACTTC
CASSPWETQYF
>.|many|TRBV7-9|TRBJ1-3
TGTGCCAGCAGCCCCCTAGCCCCCGGCTCTGGAAACACCATATATTTT
CASSPLAPGSGNTIYF
>TRBD2|.|TRBV2|TRBJ2-3
TGTGCCAGCAAACTAGCGGGGAGCACAGATACGCAGTATTTT
CASKLAGSTDTQYF
>.|.|TRBV20-1|TRBJ1-6
TGCAGTGCCCCGGCAGGCCAGGGAGGGTCACCCCTCCACTTT
CSAPAGQGGSPLHF
>.|.|TRBV29-1|TRBJ1-1
TGCAGCGTTGAAAGGGGAGGGGTGAACACTGAAGCTTTCTTT
CSVERGGVNTEAFF
>.|many|TRBV4-3|TRBJ2-1
TGCGCCAGCAGCCAAGAGGGGGCGGTTGGCAATGAGCAGTTCTTC
CASSQEGAVGNEQFF
>.|.|TRBV12-3/TRBV12-4|TRBJ2-3
TGTGCCAGCAGTGAAAGGACTGGAACGGGATCTAGCGCAGATACGCAGTATTTT
CASSERTGTGSSADTQYF
>.|.|TRBV20-1|TRBJ2-2
TGCAGTGCGGAGTCGACAGACAACACCGGGGAGCTGTTTTTT
CSAESTDNTGELFF
>.|.|TRBV6-4|TRBJ2-5
TGTACCAGCAGTTACAACGCGGAACAAGAGACCCAGTACTTC
CTSSYNAEQETQYF
>.|many|TRBV12-3/TRBV12-4|TRBJ1-5
TGTGCCAGCAGTTTGAGAGGACCCAATCAGCCCCAGCATTTT
CASSLRGPNQPQHF
>.|many|TRBV24-1|TRBJ2-3
TGTGCCACCAGTGATCCCGGACAGCAAGGTACGCAGTATTTT
CATSDPGQQGTQYF
>TRBD1|many|TRBV19|TRBJ1-2
TGTGCCAGTACCCGAAGGACAGGGCCAAACTATGGCTACACCTTC
CASTRRTGPNYGYTF
>TRBD1|once|TRBV7-9|TRBJ1-2
TGTGCCAGCAGCTTAGGCACAGGGGGTAGTGGCTACACCTTC
CASSLGTGGSGYTF